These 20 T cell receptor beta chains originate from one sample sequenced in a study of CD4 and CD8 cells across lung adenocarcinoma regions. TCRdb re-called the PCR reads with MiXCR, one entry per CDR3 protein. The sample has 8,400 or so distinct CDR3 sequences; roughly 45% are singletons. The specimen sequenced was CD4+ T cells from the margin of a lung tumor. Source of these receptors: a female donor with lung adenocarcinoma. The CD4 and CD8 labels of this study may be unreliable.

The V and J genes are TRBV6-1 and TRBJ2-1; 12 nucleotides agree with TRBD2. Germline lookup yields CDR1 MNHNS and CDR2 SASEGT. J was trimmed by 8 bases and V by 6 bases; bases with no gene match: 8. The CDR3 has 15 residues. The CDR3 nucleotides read TGTGCCAGCAGCCCGCTAGCGGGAGGGCTAGATGAGCAGTTCTTC. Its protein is CASSPLAGGLDEQFF.

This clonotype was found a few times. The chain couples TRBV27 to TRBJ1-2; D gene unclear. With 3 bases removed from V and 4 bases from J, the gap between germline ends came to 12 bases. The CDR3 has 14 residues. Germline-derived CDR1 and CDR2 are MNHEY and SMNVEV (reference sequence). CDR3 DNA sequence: TGTGCCAGCAGTTTTGATATGGGTGCCTATGGCTACACCTTC. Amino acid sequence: CASSFDMGAYGYTF.

The chain's CDR3 is CASSQGPRRSGDTQYF. As DNA, the CDR3 is TGCGCCAGCAGCCAAGGTCCGCGTCGCTCGGGGGATACGCAGTATTTT. The gene calls are TRBV4-1 and TRBJ2-3; maybe TRBD2 (5 bases). Trimming pared 1 base from V and 6 bases from J, leaving 17 bases between. The CDR3 covers 16 residues. CDR1 and CDR2 (germline): MGHRA, YSYEKL.

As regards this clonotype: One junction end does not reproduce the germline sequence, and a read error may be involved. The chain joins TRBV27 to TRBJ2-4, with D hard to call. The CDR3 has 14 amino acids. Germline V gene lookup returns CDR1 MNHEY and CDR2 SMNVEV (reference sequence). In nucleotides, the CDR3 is TGTGCCAGCAGTGGGGTGTGCGGCAAAAACACTCAGTACTTC. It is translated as CASSGVCGKNTQYF.

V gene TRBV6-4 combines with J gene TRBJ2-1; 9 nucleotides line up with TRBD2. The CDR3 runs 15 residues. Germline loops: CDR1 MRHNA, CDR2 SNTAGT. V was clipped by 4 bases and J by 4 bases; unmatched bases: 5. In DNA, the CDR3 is TGTGCCAGCAGTGTGCTAGCGGGGTCATACAATGAGCAGTTCTTC. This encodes CASSVLAGSYNEQFF.

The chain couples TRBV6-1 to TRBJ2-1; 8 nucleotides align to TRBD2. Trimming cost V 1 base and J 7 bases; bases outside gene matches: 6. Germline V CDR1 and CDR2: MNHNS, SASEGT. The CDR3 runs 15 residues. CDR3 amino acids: CASSEVAGNENEQFF. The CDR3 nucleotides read TGTGCCAGCAGTGAAGTAGCGGGAAATGAAAATGAGCAGTTCTTC.

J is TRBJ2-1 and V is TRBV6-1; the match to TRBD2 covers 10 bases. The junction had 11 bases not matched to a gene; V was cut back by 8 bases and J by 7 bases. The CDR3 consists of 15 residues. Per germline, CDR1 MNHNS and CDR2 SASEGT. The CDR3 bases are TGTGCCAGCCGAAAAGCGGGAGGGCCGGGAAATGAGCAGTTCTTC. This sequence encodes CASRKAGGPGNEQFF.

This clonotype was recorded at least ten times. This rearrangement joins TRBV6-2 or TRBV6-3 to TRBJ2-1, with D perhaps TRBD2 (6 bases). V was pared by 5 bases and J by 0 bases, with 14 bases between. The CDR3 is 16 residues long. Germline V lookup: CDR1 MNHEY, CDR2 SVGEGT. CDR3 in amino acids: CASSPLAVFSYNEQFF. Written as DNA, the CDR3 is TGTGCCAGCAGTCCTTTAGCGGTTTTCTCCTACAATGAGCAGTTCTTC.

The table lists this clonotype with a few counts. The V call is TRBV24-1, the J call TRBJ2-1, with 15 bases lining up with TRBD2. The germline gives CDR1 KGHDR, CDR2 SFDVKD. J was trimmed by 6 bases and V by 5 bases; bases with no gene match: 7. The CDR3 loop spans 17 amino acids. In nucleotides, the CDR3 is TGTGCCACCAGTGTCGGGACTAGCGGGAGGTTGACCAATGAGCAGTTCTTC. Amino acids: CATSVGTSGRLTNEQFF.

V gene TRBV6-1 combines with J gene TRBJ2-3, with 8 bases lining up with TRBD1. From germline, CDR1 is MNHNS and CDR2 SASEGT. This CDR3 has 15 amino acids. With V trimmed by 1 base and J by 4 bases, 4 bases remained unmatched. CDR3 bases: TGTGCCAGCAGTGAAGAGCCAGGGGGCGCAGATACGCAGTATTTT. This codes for CASSEEPGGADTQYF.

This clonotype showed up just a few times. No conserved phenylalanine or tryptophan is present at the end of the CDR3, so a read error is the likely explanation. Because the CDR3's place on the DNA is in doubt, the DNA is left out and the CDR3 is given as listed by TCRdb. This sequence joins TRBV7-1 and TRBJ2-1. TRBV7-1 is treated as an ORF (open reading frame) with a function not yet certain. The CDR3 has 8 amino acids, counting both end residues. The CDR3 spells CAQQLIES.

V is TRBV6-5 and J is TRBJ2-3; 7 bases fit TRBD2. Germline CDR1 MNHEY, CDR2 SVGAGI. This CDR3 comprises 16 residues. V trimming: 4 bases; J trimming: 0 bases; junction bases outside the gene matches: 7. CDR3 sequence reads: CASSFEGRDSTDTQYF. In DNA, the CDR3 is TGTGCCAGCAGTTTTGAGGGGAGGGATAGCACAGATACGCAGTATTTT.

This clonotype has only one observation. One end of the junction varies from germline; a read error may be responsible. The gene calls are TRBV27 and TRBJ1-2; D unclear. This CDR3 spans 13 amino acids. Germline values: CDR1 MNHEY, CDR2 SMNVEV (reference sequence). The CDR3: CVSSLGGRYGYTF. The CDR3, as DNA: TGTGTCAGCAGTTTGGGCGGACGCTATGGCTACACCTTC.

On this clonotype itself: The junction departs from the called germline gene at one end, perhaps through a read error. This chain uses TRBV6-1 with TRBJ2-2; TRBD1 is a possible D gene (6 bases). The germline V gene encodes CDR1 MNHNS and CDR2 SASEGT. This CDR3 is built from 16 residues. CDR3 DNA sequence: TGTGCCAGCAGTGAACGCGCAGGGGTGAGCACCGGTGAGCTGTATTTT. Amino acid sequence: CASSERAGVSTGELYF.

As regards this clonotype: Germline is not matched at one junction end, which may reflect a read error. CDR3 DNA: TGTCCCAGCACGGGAGCTAGCGCCACAAATACGCAGTATTTT. Translated, it gives CPSTGASATNTQYF. The chain carries TRBV6-1 and TRBJ2-3; D perhaps matches TRBD2 (6 bases). This CDR3 spans 14 amino acids. The germline CDR1 and CDR2 sequences are MNHNS and SASEGT.

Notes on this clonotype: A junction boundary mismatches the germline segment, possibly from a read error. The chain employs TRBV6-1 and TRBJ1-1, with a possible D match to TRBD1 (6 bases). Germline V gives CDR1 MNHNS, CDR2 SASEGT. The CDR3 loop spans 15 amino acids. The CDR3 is CASSTQGLMNTEALF. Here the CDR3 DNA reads TGTGCCAGCAGCACACAGGGACTTATGAACACTGAAGCGTTGTTT.

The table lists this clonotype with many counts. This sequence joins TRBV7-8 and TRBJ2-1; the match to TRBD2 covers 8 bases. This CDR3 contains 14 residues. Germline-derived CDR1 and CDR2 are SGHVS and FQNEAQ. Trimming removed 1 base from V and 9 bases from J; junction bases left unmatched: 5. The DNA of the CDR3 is TGTGCCAGCAGCTTAGGGCTAGCGGGCGGTGAGCAGTTCTTC. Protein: CASSLGLAGGEQFF.

The chain's CDR3 is CASSLLGRSLFF. CDR3 in DNA: TGTGCCAGCAGCTTATTAGGAAGGTCGCTGTTTTTT. The V call is TRBV7-2, the J call TRBJ2-2; D gene uncertain. This CDR3 is 12 amino acids long. Germline V CDR1 and CDR2: SGHTA, FQGNSA. V lost 2 bases, J lost 13 bases, and 11 bases lay in between.

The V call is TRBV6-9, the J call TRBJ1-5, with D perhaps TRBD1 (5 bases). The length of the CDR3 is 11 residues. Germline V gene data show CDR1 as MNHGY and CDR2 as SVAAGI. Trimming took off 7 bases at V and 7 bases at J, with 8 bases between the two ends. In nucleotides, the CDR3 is TGTGCCAGCAACAGGTTCCAGCCCCAGCATTTT. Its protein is CASNRFQPQHF.

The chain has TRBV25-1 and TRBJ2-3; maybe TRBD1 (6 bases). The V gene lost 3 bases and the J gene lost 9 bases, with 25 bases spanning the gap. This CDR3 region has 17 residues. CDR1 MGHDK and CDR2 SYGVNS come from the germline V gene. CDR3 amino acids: CASSEFGGGRGQETQYF. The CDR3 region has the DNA TGTGCCAGCAGTGAGTTCGGTGGGGGCAGGGGACAAGAGACGCAGTATTTT. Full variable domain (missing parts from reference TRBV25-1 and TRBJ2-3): EADIYQTPRYLVIGTGKKITLECSQTMGHDKMYWYQQDPGMELHLIHYSYGVNSTEKGDLSSESTVSRIRTEHFPLTLESARPSHTSQYLCASSEFGGGRGQETQYFGPGTRLTVL.